These 9 T cell receptor beta chains originate from one sample sequenced in a study of cytomegalovirus exposure and HLA in healthy donors. PCR involved 60 Vbeta and 13 Jbeta primers. Produced via immunoSEQ multiplex PCR; TCRdb's table is partial and in-frame only. The sample lists under 250,000 clones, approximately 79% occurring once. The sample comprised PBMCs. The receptor source for this set is a woman aged 30 to 39 in good health and CMV-seropositive.

The rearrangement links TRBV7-9 to TRBJ2-5, with D possibly matching TRBD2 (6 bases). Germline CDR1 and CDR2: SEHNR and FQNEAQ (reference sequence). This CDR3 region has 16 residues. Trimming stripped 1 base from V and 5 bases from J, with 17 bases between. CDR3 coding DNA: TGTGCCAGCAGCTTAGGAGGTATAGGGCTAGCGGAGACCCAGTACTTC. It is translated as CASSLGGIGLAETQYF. The entire variable domain, with the rest obtained from reference TRBV7-9 and TRBJ2-5, is as follows: DTGVSQNPRHKITKRGQNVTFRCDPISEHNRLYWYRQTLGQGPEFLTYFQNEAQLEKSRLLSDRFSAERPKGSFSTLEIQRTEQGDSAMYLCASSLGGIGLAETQYFGPGTRLLVL.

The table lists this clone with a count of one. The gene calls are TRBV9 and TRBJ2-2, with D unclear. The CDR3 extends over 14 amino acids. Deletions cut 0 bases from V and 2 bases from J, with 5 bases between. CDR1 is SGDLS, CDR2 YYNGEE, per germline. CDR3 DNA: TGTGCCAGCAGCGTAGCCACTAACACCGGGGAGCTGTTTTTT. Encoded protein: CASSVATNTGELFF.

CDR3: CASGLRAGGTDTQYF. The CDR3 DNA follows: TGCGCCAGCGGTTTACGGGCGGGGGGTACAGATACGCAGTATTTT. The J gene is TRBJ2-3, the V gene TRBV5-1; 8 nucleotides agree with TRBD2. With V trimmed by 7 bases and J by 3 bases, 10 bases remained unmatched. The CDR3 loop spans 15 amino acids. Per germline, CDR1 SGHRS and CDR2 YFSETQ.

The J gene is TRBJ1-4, the V gene TRBV5-1; 9 nucleotides line up with TRBD1. The CDR3 covers 18 residues. Unmatched junction bases numbered 16, after V lost 3 bases and J lost 7 bases. Germline CDR1 is SGHRS and CDR2 is YFSETQ. The CDR3 DNA is TGCGCCAGCAGCTCTATAAGCTCTGGGACAGGGAGGGGTGAAAAACTGTTTTTT. The encoded protein is CASSSISSGTGRGEKLFF. Supplemented by reference TRBV5-1 and TRBJ1-4, the full variable domain reads KAGVTQTPRYLIKTRGQQVTLSCSPISGHRSVSWYQQTPGQGLQFLFEYFSETQRNKGNFPGRFSGRQFSNSRSEMNVSTLELGDSALYLCASSSISSGTGRGEKLFFGSGTQLSVL.

The CDR3 here is CASSFRRSTDTQYF. The CDR3 region has the DNA TGTGCCAGCAGCTTTCGGCGGAGCACAGATACGCAGTATTTT. This chain links TRBV11-2 with TRBJ2-3; D is unclear. The V gene lost 3 bases and the J gene lost 0 bases, with 7 bases spanning the gap. This CDR3 comprises 14 residues. Looked up from germline, CDR1 is SGHAT and CDR2 is FQNNGV.

This sequence joins TRBV19 and TRBJ1-5, with a tentative D call TRBD1 (6 bases). The CDR3 has 14 residues. V lost 7 bases and J lost 3, with 13 bases in between. Germline V lookup: CDR1 LNHDA, CDR2 SQIVND (reference sequence). CDR3 protein: CASKGDMNNQPQHF. CDR3 DNA: TGTGCCAGTAAGGGGGACATGAACAATCAGCCCCAGCATTTT.

V usage is TRBV7-9 and J usage is TRBJ1-2; D is unclear. Germline CDR1 and CDR2: SEHNR and FQNEAQ (reference sequence). This CDR3 region has 15 residues. The V and J ends lost 3 bases and 4 bases respectively, with 15 bases between them. The CDR3 spells CASSFTGLTSYGYTF. CDR3 sequence (DNA): TGTGCCAGCAGCTTTACGGGTCTCACGTCCTATGGCTACACCTTC.

V is TRBV13 and J is TRBJ2-7, with D possibly TRBD1 on 6 matching bases. Trimming stripped 4 bases from V and 1 base from J, with 8 bases between. Germline assignment: CDR1 PRHDT and CDR2 FYEKMQ (reference sequence). The CDR3 totals 13 residues. Here the CDR3 reads CASSSGQSYEQYF. The CDR3 DNA reads as TGTGCCAGCAGCTCTGGACAGTCCTACGAGCAGTACTTC.

This clone showed up just a few times. V is TRBV6-5 and J is TRBJ1-1; tentative D call: TRBD1 (6 bases). Germline V gives CDR1 MNHEY, CDR2 SVGAGI. The CDR3 consists of 14 residues. The V end was cut by 6 bases, the J end by 1 base, with 12 bases between. CDR3 nucleotides: TGTGCCAGCAGGCCGGACAGAACGAACACTGAAGCTTTCTTT. Amino acids: CASRPDRTNTEAFF.